This entry lists 6 T cell receptor beta chains sequenced from one sample in a study of T cells in Graves' hyperthyroidism and ophthalmopathy. RNA transcripts gave rise to amplified TCR beta CDR3 regions. The primer set for the first-round RT-PCR of the TCR CDR3 was HTBI. TCRdb recomputed calls from the multiplex PCR reads with MiXCR, one row per CDR3 protein. The sample includes roughly 700,000 distinct CDR3 sequences, about 18% seen only once; the top ten take 15% to 17%. The sample comprised blood. The receptors were sampled from a man aged 50-60 years with Graves' hyperthyroidism.

The chain employs TRBV7-3 and TRBJ2-3; D is ambiguous. V lost 4 bases to trimming and J lost 2 bases, with 16 bases between them. The CDR3 contains 16 residues. The germline CDR1 and CDR2 sequences are SGHTA and FQGTGA. The chain's CDR3 is CASSSSLGRDTDTQYF. The DNA for the CDR3 is TGTGCCAGCAGCTCAAGCCTTGGTAGGGACACAGATACGCAGTATTTT.

In its sample, this clonotype was seen a few times. The J gene is TRBJ2-3, the V gene TRBV5-6; 9 bases agree with TRBD1. Germline V gene lookup returns CDR1 SGHDT and CDR2 YYEEEE. J lost 5 bases, V lost 7 bases, and 8 bases had no gene match. The CDR3 totals 14 residues. CDR3 coding DNA: TGTGCCAGCGAGAGGGGGACAGGGAAAGATACGCAGTATTTT. This encodes CASERGTGKDTQYF.

This clonotype came up many times. This chain links TRBV28 with TRBJ2-1; 11 nucleotides align to TRBD2. V shed 3 bases, J shed 4 bases, and the junction held 8 bases outside the gene matches. CDR1 MDHEN and CDR2 SYDVKM come from the germline V gene. CDR3 length: 17 residues. Here the CDR3 DNA reads TGTGCCAGCAGTTTTGCCCAACTAGCGGGAGTGTACAATGAGCAGTTCTTC. This codes for CASSFAQLAGVYNEQFF.

In this sample, this clonotype turned up many times. This sequence joins TRBV6-1 and TRBJ2-7; a possible D gene is TRBD2 (5 bases). This CDR3 spans 14 amino acids. In germline, CDR1 is MNHNS, CDR2 SASEGT. V was clipped by 0 bases and J by 5 bases, with 11 bases between them. CDR3 in amino acids: CASSEAILRDEQYF. The CDR3 DNA sequence: TGTGCCAGCAGTGAAGCAATACTGCGGGACGAGCAGTACTTC.

This clonotype has a count of ten or more. V gene TRBV28 combines with J gene TRBJ2-5; 10 positions agree with TRBD2. There are 17 residues in the CDR3. Germline CDR1 MDHEN, CDR2 SYDVKM. Trimming took 6 bases from V and 5 from J; bases not matched to a gene: 15. In DNA form, the CDR3 reads TGTGCCAGCAGAGAAGGGCTAGCGGGAGCTTTAGGGGAGACCCAGTACTTC. This translates into CASREGLAGALGETQYF.

The V call is TRBV27, the J call TRBJ2-7; perhaps TRBD2 as D (7 bases). The CDR3 contains 16 residues. Germline-derived CDR1 and CDR2 are MNHEY and SMNVEV (reference sequence). V was cut by 5 bases and J by 4 bases, with 21 bases left in between. The CDR3: CASSPTGGLSQYEQYF. The DNA of the CDR3 is TGTGCCAGCAGTCCGACGGGGGGCCTGTCCCAATACGAGCAGTACTTC.